Below, one T cell receptor beta chain is given with its context. CDR3 size: 17 residues. The germline V and J ends were trimmed by 0 bases and 0 bases, with 12 bases remaining between them. Germline CDR1 and CDR2: LNHDA and SQIVND (reference sequence). Only in-frame clones appear in the TCRdb table, and some are missing; sequencing was by immunoSEQ multiplex PCR. This sample has roughly 200,000 clones, with roughly nine tenths found just once. These data come from a study of blood T cell repertoires in COVID-19. For the study at large: COVID-19 samples collected from the United States, Italy and Spain covered acute and convalescent phases. In each case, the material was cDNA or gDNA derived from T cells, B-cell-depleted T cells, or PBMCs.

The chain uses TRBV19 and TRBJ1-5; D might be TRBD1 (5 bases). Sample: peripheral blood. The sequence was obtained from a man in his forties with acute or convalescent COVID-19. The CDR3 DNA sequence: TGTGCCAGTAGTATAGAGCTGACAGTCTATAGCAATCAGCCCCAGCATTTT. It translates to CASSIELTVYSNQPQHF.